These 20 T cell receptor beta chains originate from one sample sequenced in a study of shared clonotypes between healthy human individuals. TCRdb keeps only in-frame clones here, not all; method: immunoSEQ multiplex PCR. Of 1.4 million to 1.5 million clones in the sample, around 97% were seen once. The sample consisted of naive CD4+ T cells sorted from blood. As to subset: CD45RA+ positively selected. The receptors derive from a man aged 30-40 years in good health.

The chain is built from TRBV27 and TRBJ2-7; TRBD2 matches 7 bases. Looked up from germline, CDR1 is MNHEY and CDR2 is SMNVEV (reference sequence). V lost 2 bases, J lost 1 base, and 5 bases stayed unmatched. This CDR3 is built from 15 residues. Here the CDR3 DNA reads TGTGCCAGCAGTTTAAGGCGGGGGATATCCTACGAGCAGTACTTC. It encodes CASSLRRGISYEQYF.

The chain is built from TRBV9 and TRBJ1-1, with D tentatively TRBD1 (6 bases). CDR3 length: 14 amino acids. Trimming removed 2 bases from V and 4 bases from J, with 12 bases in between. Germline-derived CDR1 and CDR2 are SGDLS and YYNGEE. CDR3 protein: CASSVSGVRTEAFF. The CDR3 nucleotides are TGTGCCAGCAGCGTCTCAGGGGTACGCACTGAAGCTTTCTTT.

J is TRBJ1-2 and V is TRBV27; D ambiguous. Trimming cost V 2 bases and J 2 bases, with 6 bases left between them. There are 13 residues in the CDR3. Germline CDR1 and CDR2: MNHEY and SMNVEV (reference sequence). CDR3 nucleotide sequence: TGTGCCAGCAGTTTAGGGCAAAACTATGGCTACACCTTC. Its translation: CASSLGQNYGYTF.

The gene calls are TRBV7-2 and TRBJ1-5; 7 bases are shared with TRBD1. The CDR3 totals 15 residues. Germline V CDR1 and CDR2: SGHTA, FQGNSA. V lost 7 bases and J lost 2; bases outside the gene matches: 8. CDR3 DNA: TGTGCCAGCACCGTACAGGGGATGGGCAATCAGCCCCAGCATTTT. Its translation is CASTVQGMGNQPQHF.

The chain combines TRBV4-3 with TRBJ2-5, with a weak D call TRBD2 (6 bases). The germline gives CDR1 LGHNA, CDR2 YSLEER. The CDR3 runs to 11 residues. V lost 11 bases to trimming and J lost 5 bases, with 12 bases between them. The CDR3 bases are TGCGCCGCGGGTAGCGGCGAGACCCAGTACTTC. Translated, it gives CAAGSGETQYF.

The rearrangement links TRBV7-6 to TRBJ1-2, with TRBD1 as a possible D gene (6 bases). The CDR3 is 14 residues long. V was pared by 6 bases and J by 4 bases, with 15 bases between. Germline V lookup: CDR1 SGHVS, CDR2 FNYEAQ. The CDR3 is CASSPGGGSYGYTF. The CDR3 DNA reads TGTGCCAGCAGTCCCGGGGGGGGCTCCTATGGCTACACCTTC.

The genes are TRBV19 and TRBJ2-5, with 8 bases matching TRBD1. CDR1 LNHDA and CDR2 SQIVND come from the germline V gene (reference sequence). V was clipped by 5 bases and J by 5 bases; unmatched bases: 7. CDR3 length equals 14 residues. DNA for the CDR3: TGTGCCAGTAGTGCTCGGACAGGGTGGGAGACCCAGTACTTC. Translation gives CASSARTGWETQYF.

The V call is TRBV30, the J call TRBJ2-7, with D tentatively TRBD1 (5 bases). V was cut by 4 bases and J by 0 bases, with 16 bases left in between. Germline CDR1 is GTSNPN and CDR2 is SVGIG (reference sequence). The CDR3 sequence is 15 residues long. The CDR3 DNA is TGTGCCTGGAAGGTTGGTTCAGGGATCTCCTACGAGCAGTACTTC. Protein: CAWKVGSGISYEQYF. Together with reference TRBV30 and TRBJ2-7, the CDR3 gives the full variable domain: SQTIHQWPATLVQPVGSPLSLECTVEGTSNPNLYWYRQAAGRGLQLLFYSVGIGQISSEVPQNLSASRPQDRQFILSSKKLLLSDSGFYLCAWKVGSGISYEQYFGPGTRLTVT.

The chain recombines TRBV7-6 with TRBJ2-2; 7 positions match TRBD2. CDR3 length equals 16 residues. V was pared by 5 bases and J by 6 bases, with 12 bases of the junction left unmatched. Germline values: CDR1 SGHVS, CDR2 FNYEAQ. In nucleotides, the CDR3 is TGTGCCAGCAGCATCTGGCGAGCGGGAACTCCCGGGGAGCTGTTTTTT. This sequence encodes CASSIWRAGTPGELFF.

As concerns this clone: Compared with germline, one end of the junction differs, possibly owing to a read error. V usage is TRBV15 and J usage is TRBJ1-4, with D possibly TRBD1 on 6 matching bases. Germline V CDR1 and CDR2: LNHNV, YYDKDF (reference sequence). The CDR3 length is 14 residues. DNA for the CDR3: TGTGCAACCATGGGGGGGCAGCATAATGAAAAACTGTTTTTT. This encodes CATMGGQHNEKLFF.

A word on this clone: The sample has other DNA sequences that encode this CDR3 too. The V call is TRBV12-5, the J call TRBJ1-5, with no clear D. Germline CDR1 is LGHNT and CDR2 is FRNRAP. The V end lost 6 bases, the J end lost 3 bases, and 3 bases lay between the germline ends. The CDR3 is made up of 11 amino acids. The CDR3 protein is CASGVNQPQHF. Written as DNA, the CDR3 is TGTGCTAGTGGGGTCAATCAGCCCCAGCATTTT.

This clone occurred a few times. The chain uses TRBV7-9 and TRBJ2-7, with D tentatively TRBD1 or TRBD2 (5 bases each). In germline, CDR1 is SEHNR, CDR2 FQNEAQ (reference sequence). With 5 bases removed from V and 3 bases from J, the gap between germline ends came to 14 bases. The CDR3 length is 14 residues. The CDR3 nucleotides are TGTGCCAGCAGCCTTTGGGGGAGCGGCTACGAGCAGTACTTC. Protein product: CASSLWGSGYEQYF.

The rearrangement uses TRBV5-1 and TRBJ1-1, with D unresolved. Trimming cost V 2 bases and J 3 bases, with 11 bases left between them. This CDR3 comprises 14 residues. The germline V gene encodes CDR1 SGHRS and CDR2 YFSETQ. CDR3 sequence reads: CASSFGQLDTEAFF. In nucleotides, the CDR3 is TGCGCCAGCAGCTTCGGTCAATTGGACACTGAAGCTTTCTTT. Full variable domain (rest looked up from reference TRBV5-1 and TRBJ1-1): KAGVTQTPRYLIKTRGQQVTLSCSPISGHRSVSWYQQTPGQGLQFLFEYFSETQRNKGNFPGRFSGRQFSNSRSEMNVSTLELGDSALYLCASSFGQLDTEAFFGQGTRLTVV.

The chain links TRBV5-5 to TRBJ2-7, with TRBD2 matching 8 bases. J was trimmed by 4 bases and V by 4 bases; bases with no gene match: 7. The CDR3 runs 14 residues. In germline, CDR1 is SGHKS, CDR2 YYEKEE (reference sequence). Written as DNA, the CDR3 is TGTGCCAGCAGCACCGGACTAGCCGTATACGAGCAGTACTTC. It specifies CASSTGLAVYEQYF.

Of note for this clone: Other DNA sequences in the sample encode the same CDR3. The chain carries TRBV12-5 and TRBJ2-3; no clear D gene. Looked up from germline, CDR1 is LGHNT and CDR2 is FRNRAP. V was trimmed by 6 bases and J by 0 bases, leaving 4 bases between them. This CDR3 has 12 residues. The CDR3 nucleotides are TGTGCTAGTGGCCCTAGCACAGATACGCAGTATTTT. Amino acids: CASGPSTDTQYF.

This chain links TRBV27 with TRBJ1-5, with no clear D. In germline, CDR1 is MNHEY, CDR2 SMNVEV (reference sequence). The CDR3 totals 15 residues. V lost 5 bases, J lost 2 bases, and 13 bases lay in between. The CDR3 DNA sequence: TGTGCCAGCAGTCCGACACCTATCCGCAATCAGCCCCAGCATTTT. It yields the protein CASSPTPIRNQPQHF.

CDR3 coding DNA: TGTGCCAGCAGCTTGGGCGGGAGAACCCAAGAGACCCAGTACTTC. It encodes CASSLGGRTQETQYF. V gene TRBV7-2 combines with J gene TRBJ2-5; 7 bases are shared with TRBD2. Germline CDR1 is SGHTA and CDR2 is FQGNSA. The CDR3 has 15 amino acids. V lost 3 bases and J lost 1; bases outside the gene matches: 5.

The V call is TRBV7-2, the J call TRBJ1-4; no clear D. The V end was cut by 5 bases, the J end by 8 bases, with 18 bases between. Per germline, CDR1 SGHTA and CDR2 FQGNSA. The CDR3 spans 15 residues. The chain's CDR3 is CASSAQRGAGEKLFF. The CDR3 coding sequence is TGTGCCAGCAGCGCCCAGCGGGGTGCCGGCGAAAAACTGTTTTTT.

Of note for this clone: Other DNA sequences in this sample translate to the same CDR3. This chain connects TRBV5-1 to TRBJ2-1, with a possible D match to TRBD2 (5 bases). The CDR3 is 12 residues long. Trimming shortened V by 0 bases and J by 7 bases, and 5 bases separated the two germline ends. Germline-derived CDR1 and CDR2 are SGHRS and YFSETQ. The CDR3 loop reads CASSLGRNEQFF. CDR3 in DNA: TGCGCCAGCAGCTTGGGGAGGAATGAGCAGTTCTTC.

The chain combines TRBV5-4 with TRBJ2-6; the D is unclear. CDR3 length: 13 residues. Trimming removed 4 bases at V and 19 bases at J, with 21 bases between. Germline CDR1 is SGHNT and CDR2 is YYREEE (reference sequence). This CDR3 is CASSEVSEAPHTF. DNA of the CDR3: TGTGCCAGCAGCGAAGTATCGGAAGCCCCCCATACTTTC.